Shown below are 21 T cell receptor beta chains from a single sample sequenced in a study of tumor-infiltrating lymphocytes in oesophageal squamous cell carcinoma. Using its own MiXCR run on the PCR reads, TCRdb lists one record per CDR3 protein. In the table there are some 20,000 distinct CDR3 sequences, less than 50% of which are singletons. Sequencing input: normal esophageal tissue next to the tumor. Receptor source: a female donor with esophageal squamous cell carcinoma.

The rearrangement uses TRBV7-2 and TRBJ2-7; D may be TRBD1 (6 bases). The germline V gene encodes CDR1 SGHTA and CDR2 FQGNSA. Trimming took off 4 bases at V and 1 base at J, with 11 bases between the two ends. The CDR3 has 14 amino acids. The CDR3 protein is CASSSHRASYEQYF. DNA of the CDR3: TGTGCCAGCAGCTCTCACAGGGCGTCCTACGAGCAGTACTTC.

The chain combines TRBV10-1 with TRBJ2-3; 11 bases are shared with TRBD2. The junction had 6 bases not matched to a gene; V was cut back by 2 bases and J by 2 bases. The CDR3 spans 17 residues. From germline, CDR1 is WNHNN and CDR2 SYGVQD (reference sequence). In nucleotides, the CDR3 is TGCGCCAGCAGTGAGCAAACTAGCGGGAGTCCCACAGATACGCAGTATTTT. Amino acids: CASSEQTSGSPTDTQYF.

This clonotype was recorded many times. This rearrangement joins TRBV10-3 to TRBJ2-1; D is possibly TRBD2 (7 bases). Trimming took 2 bases from V and 8 from J, leaving 13 bases between them. Germline V lookup: CDR1 ENHRY, CDR2 SYGVKD. The CDR3 has 14 amino acids. The CDR3 DNA reads as TGTGCCATCAGTGAGGGTAGGGGGGGCGATGAGCAGTTCTTC. Translation: CAISEGRGGDEQFF.

This clonotype has at least ten counts. This chain connects TRBV12-3 or TRBV12-4 to TRBJ1-4; D might be TRBD1 (6 bases). The V end was cut by 4 bases, the J end by 8 bases, with 20 bases between. The CDR3 has 16 residues. The CDR3 loop is CASSWDIGGVQEKLFF. In nucleotides, the CDR3 is TGTGCCAGCAGTTGGGACATTGGGGGAGTCCAAGAAAAACTGTTTTTT.

There are many counts of this clonotype. The chain is built from TRBV5-1 and TRBJ1-1, with a possible D match to TRBD1 (6 bases). This CDR3 comprises 17 residues. Germline-derived CDR1 and CDR2 are SGHRS and YFSETQ. Trimming left V 2 bases short and J 1 base short, with 18 bases between. CDR3 nucleotides: TGCGCCAGCAGCTTCTCCCGAGAACAGGGTGAGAACACTGAAGCTTTCTTT. Its translation: CASSFSREQGENTEAFF.

The chain has TRBV24-1 and TRBJ2-4; D is unclear. The assigned J gene may be wrong: the sequence end matches TRBJ2-7 better. CDR1 and CDR2 (germline): KGHDR, SFDVKD. The CDR3 sequence is 12 residues long. DNA of the CDR3: TGTGCCACCAGTGATCCCACTTCCGAGCAGTACTTC. It translates to CATSDPTSEQYF.

The table lists this clonotype with many counts. The chain employs TRBV6-1 and TRBJ1-5; TRBD1 aligns across 8 bases. CDR3 length: 15 residues. V shed 6 bases, J shed 5 bases, and the junction held 9 bases outside the gene matches. Germline V gives CDR1 MNHNS, CDR2 SASEGT. As DNA, the CDR3 is TGTGCCAGCAGCTCCCAACAGGGGGAGTATCAGCCCCAGCATTTT. This sequence encodes CASSSQQGEYQPQHF.

CDR3 nucleotide sequence: TGTGCCAGCAGCTTAACCCTCTCCTACAATGAGCAGTTCTTC. It yields the protein CASSLTLSYNEQFF. The chain is built from TRBV7-3 and TRBJ2-1; D is unclear. CDR3 length: 14 residues. Germline CDR1 is SGHTA and CDR2 is FQGTGA. Trimming removed 0 bases from V and 0 bases from J, with 3 bases in between.

There are many counts of this clonotype. The genes are TRBV28 and TRBJ1-6, with D perhaps matching TRBD1 (5 bases). The CDR3 has 12 amino acids. Trimming cost V 8 bases and J 7 bases, with 9 bases left between them. Looked up from germline, CDR1 is MDHEN and CDR2 is SYDVKM. DNA for the CDR3: TGTGCCAGCCGGGACTTAAATTCACCCCTCCACTTT. Translated: CASRDLNSPLHF.

The V call is TRBV6-6, the J call TRBJ2-3; no reliable D call. The J call is uncertain, as TRBJ2-7 better fits the DNA end. Germline loops: CDR1 MNHNY, CDR2 SVGAGI (reference sequence). This CDR3 region has 14 residues. DNA for the CDR3: TGTGCCAGCAGTCGCCCCGCCGGCGGTACCGAGCAGTACTTC. Its translation: CASSRPAGGTEQYF.

There are a few counts of this clonotype. The chain recombines TRBV5-1 with TRBJ2-6; D gene unclear. CDR3 length equals 15 residues. The germline gives CDR1 SGHRS, CDR2 YFSETQ. The V end was cut by 4 bases, the J end by 3 bases, with 11 bases between. CDR3 protein: CASSPPVVGANVLTF. The DNA of the CDR3 is TGCGCCAGCAGCCCGCCAGTGGTTGGGGCCAACGTCCTGACTTTC.

This chain's CDR3 is CASSLEGLASYNEQFF. The CDR3, as DNA: TGCGCCAGCAGCTTGGAAGGACTAGCCTCCTACAATGAGCAGTTCTTC. J is TRBJ2-1 and V is TRBV5-1; 8 nucleotides agree with TRBD2. This CDR3 contains 16 residues. V gave up 0 bases and J gave up 0 bases; unmatched junction bases: 2. Germline V gives CDR1 SGHRS, CDR2 YFSETQ.

This chain joins TRBV7-3 and TRBJ2-1; the match to TRBD1 covers 7 bases. CDR1 and CDR2 from the germline V gene are SGHTA and FQGTGA. The CDR3 runs 14 residues. J was trimmed by 7 bases and V by 3 bases; bases with no gene match: 6. CDR3 coding DNA: TGTGCCAGCAGCTTGGGACAGAGTAAGAATGAGCAGTTCTTC. Amino acid sequence: CASSLGQSKNEQFF.

A remark on this clonotype: Because the CDR3 is missing its conserved closing phenylalanine or tryptophan, this is likely a read error. The limits of the CDR3 on the DNA are not certain, so only TCRdb's listed CDR3 is given. The chain uses TRBV7-9 and TRBJ2-5; TRBD2 is the table's D call and was not checked against the DNA. Inclusive of both ends, the CDR3 amounts to 14 amino acids. In germline, CDR1 is SEHNR, CDR2 FQNEAQ (reference sequence). The CDR3 is CASSFDNSPLHFGN.

The V gene is TRBV28, the J gene TRBJ2-1, with 12 bases matching TRBD2. The end of the DNA aligns better with TRBJ2-7, so the J call may be wrong. The CDR3 covers 15 residues. Germline CDR1 and CDR2: MDHEN and SYDVKM. This CDR3 is CASSPGLAGSDEQYF. DNA for the CDR3: TGTGCCAGCAGTCCCGGACTAGCGGGGAGCGATGAGCAGTACTTC.

The rearrangement joins TRBV28 to TRBJ2-1; 7 nucleotides line up with TRBD1. The end of the DNA fits TRBJ2-7 better, so the J call may be wrong. Germline V gives CDR1 MDHEN, CDR2 SYDVKM. The CDR3 has 13 amino acids. The CDR3 nucleotides read TGTGCCAGCAGACTCGGGACAGCGACGGCGCAGTACTTC. Protein product: CASRLGTATAQYF.

This clonotype came up a few times. The chain recombines TRBV7-6 with TRBJ1-1; D unclear. Germline CDR1 and CDR2: SGHVS and FNYEAQ. V lost 0 bases, J lost 2 bases, and 7 bases lay in between. The CDR3 has 14 residues. The CDR3 spells CASSLAGYNTEAFF. The CDR3 nucleotides read TGTGCCAGCAGCTTAGCGGGCTACAACACTGAAGCTTTCTTT.

This clonotype is medium-sized in the sample. This chain links TRBV6-6 with TRBJ2-3; D call uncertain. The CDR3 extends over 13 amino acids. With 0 bases removed from V and 6 bases from J, the gap between germline ends came to 7 bases. Germline loops: CDR1 MNHNY, CDR2 SVGAGI (reference sequence). In DNA form, the CDR3 reads TGTGCCAGCAGTTACTCCCCCGGGGATACGCAGTATTTT. Translation gives CASSYSPGDTQYF.

Relative to its sample, this clonotype is medium-sized. This rearrangement joins TRBV11-2 to TRBJ1-2, with D perhaps TRBD1 (5 bases). The CDR3 is 15 amino acids. Germline V gene sequence: CDR1 SGHAT, CDR2 FQNNGV. The V end was cut by 0 bases, the J end by 4 bases, with 12 bases between. The CDR3 reads CASSLDRQPAYGYTF. The DNA of the CDR3 is TGTGCCAGCAGCTTAGATCGACAGCCAGCCTATGGCTACACCTTC.

The chain links TRBV12-3 or TRBV12-4 to TRBJ1-6; D is unclear. Near its end, the DNA agrees better with TRBJ2-6, so the J call may be wrong. CDR3 length: 17 residues. The CDR3, as DNA: TGTGCCAGCAGGGTAGTGAAGATGAGCTCTGGGGCCAACGTCCTGACTTTC. Amino acids: CASRVVKMSSGANVLTF.

In regard to this clonotype: Given a much more abundant clone one base away, this may be a read error. The chain couples TRBV10-3 to TRBJ2-5; D unresolved. The length of the CDR3 is 13 residues. CDR1 is ENHRY, CDR2 SYGVKD, per germline. The V and J ends lost 4 bases and 4 bases respectively, with 10 bases between them. CDR3 protein: CAISARLRETQYF. For the CDR3, the DNA is TGTGCCATCAGTGCAAGGCTACGAGAGACCCAGTACTTC.